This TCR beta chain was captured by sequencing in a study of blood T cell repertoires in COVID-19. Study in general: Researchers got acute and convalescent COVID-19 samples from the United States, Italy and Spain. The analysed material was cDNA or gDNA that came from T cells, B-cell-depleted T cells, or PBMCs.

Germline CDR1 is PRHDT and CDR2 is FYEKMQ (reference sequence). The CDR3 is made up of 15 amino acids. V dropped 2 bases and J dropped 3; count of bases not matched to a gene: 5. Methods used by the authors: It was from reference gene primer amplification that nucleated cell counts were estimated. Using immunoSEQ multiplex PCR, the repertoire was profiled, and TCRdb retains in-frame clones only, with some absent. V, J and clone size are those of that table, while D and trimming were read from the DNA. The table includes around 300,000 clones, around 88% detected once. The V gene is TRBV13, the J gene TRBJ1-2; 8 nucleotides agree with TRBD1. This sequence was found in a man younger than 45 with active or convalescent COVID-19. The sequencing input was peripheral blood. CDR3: CASSLRRTGHYGYTF. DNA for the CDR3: TGTGCCAGCAGCTTACGAAGGACAGGGCACTATGGCTACACCTTC. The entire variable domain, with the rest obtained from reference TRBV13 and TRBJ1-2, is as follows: AAGVIQSPRHLIKEKRETATLKCYPIPRHDTVYWYQQGPGQDPQFLISFYEKMQSDKGSIPDRFSAQQFSDYHSELNMSSLELGDSALYFCASSLRRTGHYGYTFGSGTRLTVV.